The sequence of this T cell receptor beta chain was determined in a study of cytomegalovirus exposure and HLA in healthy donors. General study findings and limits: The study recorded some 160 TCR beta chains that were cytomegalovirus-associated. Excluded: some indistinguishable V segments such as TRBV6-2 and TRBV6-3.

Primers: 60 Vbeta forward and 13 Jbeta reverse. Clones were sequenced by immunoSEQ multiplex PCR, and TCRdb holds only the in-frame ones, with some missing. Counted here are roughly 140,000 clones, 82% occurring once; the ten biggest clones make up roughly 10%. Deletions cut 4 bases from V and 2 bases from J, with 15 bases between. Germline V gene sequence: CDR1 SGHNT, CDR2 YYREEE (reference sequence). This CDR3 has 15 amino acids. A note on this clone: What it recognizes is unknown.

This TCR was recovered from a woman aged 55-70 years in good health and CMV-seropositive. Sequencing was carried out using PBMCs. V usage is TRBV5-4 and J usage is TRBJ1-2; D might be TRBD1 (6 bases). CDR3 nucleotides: TGTGCCAGCAGCGCAAACAGGGTTGGAAACTATGGCTACACCTTC. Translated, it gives CASSANRVGNYGYTF.